The present entry profiles one T cell receptor (beta chain) with its context. This clonotype was seen many times. This clone's antigen is unknown. No much larger clone is present one base from it, and per-base qualities are unavailable. This entry is derived from a study of response to subunit inactivated influenza vaccine (dated by TCRdb to the late 2010s). Turning to the overall study: The study used deep quantitative T cell receptor repertoire profiling to track responses to a trivalent subunit inactivated influenza vaccine. What the work shows at the level of the full study, not this receptor alone: It was suggested by the authors that each seasonal influenza vaccination may recruit only a limited number of new T cells.

Sequences MNHNY (CDR1) and SVGAGI (CDR2) are obtained from the germline V gene (reference sequence). V sheds 2 bases and J sheds 1 base, leaving 5 bases between their ends. The CDR3, cysteine through phenylalanine, is 13 amino acids long. The CDR3 DNA has 39 bases and is translated from base 1. Preparation of the library involved RT-PCR. The sequencer was an Illumina HiSeq 2500. TCRdb reran the public reads through fastp at Q25 and MiXCR, keeping productive beta chains. Every entry covers one CDR3 protein and lists the most common genes and DNA from its rows. This sample gives 590,000 or so distinct CDR3 sequences in total; approximately 15% of them show up just once. The top ten clones comprise 7.5% to 9% of the sample.

This clonotype originated in a man in his fifties or sixties who received an inactivated influenza vaccine. Donor details come from another sample of the same person, matched by shared clones. The sample here was PBMCs from blood, taken approximately 15 days before vaccination. The V and J genes are TRBV6-6 and TRBJ1-1, with an unclear D gene assignment. The CDR3 loop reads CASSYEQNTEAFF. The nucleotide sequence is TGTGCCAGCAGTTACGAACAGAACACTGAAGCTTTCTTT.